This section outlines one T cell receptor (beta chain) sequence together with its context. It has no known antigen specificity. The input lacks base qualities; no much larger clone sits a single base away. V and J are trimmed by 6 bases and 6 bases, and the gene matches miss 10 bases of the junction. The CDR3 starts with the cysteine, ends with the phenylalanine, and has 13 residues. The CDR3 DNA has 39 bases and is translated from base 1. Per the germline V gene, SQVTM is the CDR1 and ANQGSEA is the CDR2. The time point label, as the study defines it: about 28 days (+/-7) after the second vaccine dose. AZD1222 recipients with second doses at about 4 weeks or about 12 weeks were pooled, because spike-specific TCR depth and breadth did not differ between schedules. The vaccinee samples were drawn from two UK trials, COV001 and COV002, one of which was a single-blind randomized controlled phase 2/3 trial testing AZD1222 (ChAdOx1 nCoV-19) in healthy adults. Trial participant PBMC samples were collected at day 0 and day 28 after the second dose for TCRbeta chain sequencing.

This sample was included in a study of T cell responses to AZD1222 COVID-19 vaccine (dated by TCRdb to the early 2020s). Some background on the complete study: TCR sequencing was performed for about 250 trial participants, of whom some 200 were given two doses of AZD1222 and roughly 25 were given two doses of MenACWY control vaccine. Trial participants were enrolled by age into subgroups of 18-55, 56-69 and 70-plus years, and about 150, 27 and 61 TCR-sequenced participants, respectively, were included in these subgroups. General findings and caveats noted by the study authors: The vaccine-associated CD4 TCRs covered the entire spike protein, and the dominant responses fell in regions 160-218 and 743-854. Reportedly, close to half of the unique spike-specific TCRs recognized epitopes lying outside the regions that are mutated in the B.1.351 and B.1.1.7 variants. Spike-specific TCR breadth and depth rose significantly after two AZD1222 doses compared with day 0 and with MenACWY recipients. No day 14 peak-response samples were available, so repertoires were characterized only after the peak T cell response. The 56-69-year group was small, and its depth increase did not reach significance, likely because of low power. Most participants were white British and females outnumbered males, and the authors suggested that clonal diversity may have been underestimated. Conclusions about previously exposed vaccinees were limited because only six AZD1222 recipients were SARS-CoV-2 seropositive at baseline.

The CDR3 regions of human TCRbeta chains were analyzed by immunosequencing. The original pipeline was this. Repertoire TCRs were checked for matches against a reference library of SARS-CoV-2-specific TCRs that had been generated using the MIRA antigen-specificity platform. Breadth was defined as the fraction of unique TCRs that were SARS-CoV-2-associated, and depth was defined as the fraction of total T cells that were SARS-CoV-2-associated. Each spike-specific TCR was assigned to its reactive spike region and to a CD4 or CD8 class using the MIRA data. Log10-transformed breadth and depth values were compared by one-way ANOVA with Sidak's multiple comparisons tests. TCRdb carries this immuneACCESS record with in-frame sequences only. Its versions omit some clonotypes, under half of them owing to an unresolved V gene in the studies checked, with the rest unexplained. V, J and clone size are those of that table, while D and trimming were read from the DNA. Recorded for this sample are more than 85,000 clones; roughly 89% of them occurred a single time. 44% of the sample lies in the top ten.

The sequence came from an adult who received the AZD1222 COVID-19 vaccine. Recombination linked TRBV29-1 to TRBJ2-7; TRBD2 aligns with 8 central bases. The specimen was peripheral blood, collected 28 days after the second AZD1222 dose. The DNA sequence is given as TGCAGCGTGGAGAGGACTAGCTTTAGCGAGCAGTACTTC. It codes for CSVERTSFSEQYF.